The rows below give T cell receptor beta chains drawn from one sample of a study of chemoradiotherapy in HPV16-positive cancers. Measured with immunoSEQ multiplex PCR; TCRdb has only the in-frame clones, and not every one. The table records about 2,800 clones, 70% to 80% of them present only once. The input for sequencing was tumor tissue, taken from a patient who underwent chemoradiotherapy. The origin of the receptors is a human donor with HPV-associated anogenital cancer. Each CDR3 is given with its conserved first and last residue. Each record gives: CDR3 length, V gene, clone size, D gene, J gene, CDR3 protein, CDR3 DNA. D genes are given only for firm matches. Part of the rows lack a size; the others show once, few, many or a class for expanded clones.

>15|TRBV10-2|-|TRBD2|TRBJ2-5
CASSDWGLAQETQYF
TGCGCCAGCAGTGATTGGGGACTAGCCCAAGAGACCCAGTACTTC
>15|TRBV5-1|few|TRBD1|TRBJ1-2
CASSTGTGGWYGYTF
TGCGCCAGCAGCACCGGGACAGGGGGTTGGTATGGCTACACCTTC
>12|TRBV11-2|once|-|TRBJ1-4
CASSLVGEKLFF
TGTGCCAGCAGCTTAGTAGGTGAAAAACTGTTTTTT
>11|TRBV14|few|-|TRBJ2-3
CASSQVATQYF
TGTGCCAGCAGCCAAGTTGCGACGCAGTATTTT
>16|TRBV2|-|TRBD1|TRBJ1-1
CASSEGRGPPRTEAFF
TGTGCCAGCAGCGAGGGCAGGGGGCCACCAAGGACTGAAGCTTTCTTT
>14|TRBV15|-|TRBD1|TRBJ2-5
CATSGTGERETQYF
TGTGCCACCAGCGGGACAGGGGAGAGGGAGACCCAGTACTTC
>11|TRBV30|-|-|TRBJ2-5
CAWSPVETQYF
TGTGCCTGGAGCCCGGTGGAGACCCAGTACTTC
>15|TRBV6-1|-|TRBD1|TRBJ1-1
CASSVRTGGYTEAFF
TGTGCCAGCAGTGTTAGGACAGGGGGCTATACTGAAGCTTTCTTT
>14|TRBV7-9|-|TRBD1|TRBJ1-4
CASSQDRGDGKLFF
TGTGCCAGCAGCCAGGACAGGGGCGATGGAAAACTGTTTTTT
>14|TRBV30|-|-|TRBJ2-3
CAWRHPGGTDTQYF
TGTGCCTGGAGACACCCAGGGGGCACAGATACGCAGTATTTT
>12|TRBV28|-|-|TRBJ2-3
CASSLSLDTQYF
TGTGCCAGCAGTTTGTCTCTAGATACGCAGTATTTT
>15|TRBV4-2|-|TRBD1|TRBJ1-1
CASSQVVGGVTEAFF
TGTGCCAGCAGCCAAGTCGTAGGGGGCGTAACTGAAGCTTTCTTT
>13|TRBV18|-|-|TRBJ2-1
CASSPSKDNEQFF
TGTGCCAGCTCACCATCGAAGGACAATGAGCAGTTCTTC
>15|TRBV28|-|TRBD2|TRBJ2-3
CASSLLAGGLNTQYF
TGTGCCAGCAGCCTCCTAGCGGGAGGTCTAAATACGCAGTATTTT
>14|TRBV4-3|hyperexpanded|TRBD2|TRBJ2-7
CASSQDGRDYEQYF
TGCGCCAGCAGCCAAGACGGGAGGGACTACGAGCAGTACTTC
>15|TRBV6-5|-|-|TRBJ1-1
CASSYTVQGGTEAFF
TGTGCCAGCAGTTACACAGTACAGGGAGGGACTGAAGCTTTCTTT
>15|TRBV30|-|-|TRBJ1-1
CAWSLPGRAPQEAFF
TGTGCCTGGAGTTTGCCGGGGCGCGCCCCGCAGGAAGCTTTCTTT